Shown below are 16 T cell receptor beta chains from a single sample sequenced in a study of T-cell memory formation after mild COVID-19. TCRdb used MiXCR to reprocess the 5' RACE reads, holding one entry per CDR3 protein. The sample yields around 440,000 distinct CDR3 sequences, 18% seen once. Sequencing input: PBMCs or a T cell subset sorted from them (not recorded which). These TCRs come from an adult woman who had mild COVID-19 (a few samples of this study predate the infection). Cell type and time point are not known.

This clonotype has just a few counts. The CDR3 DNA sequence: TGTGCCAGCAGTCCACACTCCCGCCTAGTAACCGGGGAGCTGTTTTTT. Translated: CASSPHSRLVTGELFF. V gene TRBV12-3 or TRBV12-4 combines with J gene TRBJ2-2; D not resolved. V lost 5 bases and J lost 5, with 18 bases in between. The CDR3 spans 16 residues.

Only a few counts were recorded for this clonotype. The V call is TRBV14, the J call TRBJ2-7; 7 bases map to TRBD2. V was pared by 4 bases and J by 5 bases, with 14 bases of the junction left unmatched. CDR1 and CDR2 from the germline V gene are SGHDN and FVKESK. This CDR3 comprises 16 residues. The chain's CDR3 is CASSPPGASGRDEQYF. CDR3 coding DNA: TGTGCCAGCAGCCCCCCCGGGGCTAGCGGAAGGGACGAGCAGTACTTC.

The chain employs TRBV13 and TRBJ2-1; no clear D. The V and J ends lost 5 bases and 9 bases respectively, with 14 bases between them. Germline values: CDR1 PRHDT, CDR2 FYEKMQ (reference sequence). This CDR3 is 13 amino acids long. The CDR3 here is CASSPRMASEQFF. CDR3 DNA sequence: TGTGCCAGCAGCCCCCGTATGGCGAGTGAGCAGTTCTTC.

This chain connects TRBV20-1 to TRBJ1-1; 8 nucleotides match TRBD1. This CDR3 spans 12 amino acids. Looked up from germline, CDR1 is DFQATT and CDR2 is SNEGSKA (reference sequence). The ends lost 6 bases at V and 5 bases at J; junction bases unmatched: 5. The CDR3 sequence: CSAADRETEAFF. CDR3 nucleotide sequence: TGCAGTGCCGCGGACAGGGAGACTGAAGCTTTCTTT.

This clonotype came up a few times. The chain carries TRBV30 and TRBJ2-1; D uncertain. The germline gives CDR1 GTSNPN, CDR2 SVGIG (reference sequence). This CDR3 has 13 amino acids. Trimming stripped 1 base from V and 5 bases from J, with 9 bases between. CDR3 sequence (DNA): TGTGCCTGGAGTGACGGAACGGACAATGAGCAGTTCTTC. Its protein product is CAWSDGTDNEQFF. The full variable domain, its missing parts supplied by reference TRBV30 and TRBJ2-1, is SQTIHQWPATLVQPVGSPLSLECTVEGTSNPNLYWYRQAAGRGLQLLFYSVGIGQISSEVPQNLSASRPQDRQFILSSKKLLLSDSGFYLCAWSDGTDNEQFFGPGTRLTVL.

The J gene is TRBJ2-7, the V gene TRBV20-1; TRBD2 aligns across 10 bases. The CDR3 contains 14 residues. V lost 3 bases and J lost 0; bases outside the gene matches: 2. Looked up from germline, CDR1 is DFQATT and CDR2 is SNEGSKA (reference sequence). CDR3 loop: CSASASGSSYEQYF. As DNA, the CDR3 is TGCAGTGCTAGTGCTAGCGGGAGCTCCTACGAGCAGTACTTC.

J is TRBJ2-7 and V is TRBV6-2 or TRBV6-3, with D perhaps matching TRBD2 (6 bases). This CDR3 spans 15 amino acids. Germline V gene lookup returns CDR1 MNHEY and CDR2 SVGEGT. Deletions cut 7 bases from V and 5 bases from J, with 21 bases between. CDR3: CASINGDLILNEQYF. The CDR3 region has the DNA TGTGCCAGCATCAACGGGGACTTGATCCTTAACGAGCAGTACTTC.

The chain employs TRBV19 and TRBJ1-5, with 8 bases that match TRBD1. In germline, CDR1 is LNHDA, CDR2 SQIVND (reference sequence). V was clipped by 3 bases and J by 0 bases; unmatched bases: 10. The CDR3 contains 18 residues. The CDR3 loop reads CASSISVWTGYSNQPQHF. CDR3 nucleotides: TGTGCCAGTAGTATCTCGGTTTGGACAGGGTATAGCAATCAGCCCCAGCATTTT.

This chain connects TRBV24-1 to TRBJ2-5; D not resolved. V was clipped by 3 bases and J by 5 bases, with 21 bases between them. CDR1 is KGHDR and CDR2 is SFDVKD in the germline V gene. The CDR3 is made up of 17 amino acids. In nucleotides, the CDR3 is TGTGCCACCAGTGATACCCCGGTGTGGGCAGAAAAGGAGACCCAGTACTTC. Amino acid sequence: CATSDTPVWAEKETQYF.

This rearrangement joins TRBV4-1 to TRBJ1-5; unclear D gene. The V and J ends lost 0 bases and 6 bases respectively, with 9 bases between them. This CDR3 comprises 14 residues. CDR1 and CDR2 from the germline V gene are MGHRA and YSYEKL. CDR3 region: CASSQEVRVQPQHF. CDR3 nucleotides: TGCGCCAGCAGCCAAGAAGTGCGGGTTCAGCCCCAGCATTTT.

At least ten counts were recorded for this clonotype. J is TRBJ1-5 and V is TRBV12-3 or TRBV12-4; tentatively, D is TRBD1 (5 bases). This CDR3 is built from 14 residues. V lost 6 bases and J lost 9, with 18 bases in between. This chain's CDR3 is CASRPPSGGRPQHF. Here the CDR3 DNA reads TGTGCCAGCAGGCCCCCATCCGGGGGTAGGCCCCAGCATTTT.

The chain is built from TRBV11-1 and TRBJ2-5; a possible D gene is TRBD2 (5 bases). Germline CDR1 is SGHAT and CDR2 is FQDESV (reference sequence). The CDR3 extends over 13 amino acids. V dropped 1 base and J dropped 12 bases, with 15 bases sitting between them. In DNA, the CDR3 is TGTGCCAGCAGCTTAGAACAGAGAGGGTTGGAGTACTTC. Translating gives CASSLEQRGLEYF.

The chain carries TRBV4-2 and TRBJ2-1; 11 bases are a match to TRBD2. Germline CDR1 LGHNA, CDR2 YNFKEQ. V trimming: 4 bases; J trimming: 8 bases; junction bases outside the gene matches: 19. The CDR3 extends over 19 amino acids. CDR3 region: CASSPYTGTSGSVNDEQFF. Here the CDR3 DNA reads TGTGCCAGCAGCCCTTATACCGGTACTAGCGGGAGTGTCAATGATGAGCAGTTCTTC.

The chain recombines TRBV29-1 with TRBJ2-5, with TRBD2 matching 7 bases. Germline V gives CDR1 SQVTM, CDR2 ANQGSEA. The CDR3 has 14 amino acids. With 6 bases clipped from V and 3 bases from J, the junction kept 10 bases outside the gene matches. The CDR3 DNA is TGCAGCGTCAGGGTAGTAGCGGGCAAAGAGACCCAGTACTTC. Residues: CSVRVVAGKETQYF.

This clonotype was seen ten or more times. This chain links TRBV20-1 with TRBJ1-2, with D possibly matching TRBD1 (6 bases). The V end lost 1 base, the J end lost 6 bases, and 9 bases lay between the germline ends. Germline-derived CDR1 and CDR2 are DFQATT and SNEGSKA (reference sequence). The CDR3 is 12 residues long. The CDR3 region is CSARVPGDGYTF. The CDR3 DNA reads TGCAGTGCTAGAGTCCCAGGGGATGGCTACACCTTC.

The chain combines TRBV10-3 with TRBJ2-1; TRBD2 matches at 10 bases. V was pared by 7 bases and J by 3 bases, with 6 bases of the junction left unmatched. CDR3 size: 15 residues. Per the germline V gene, CDR1 is ENHRY and CDR2 is SYGVKD. CDR3 sequence: CAIMASGGGYNEQFF. CDR3 nucleotides: TGTGCCATCATGGCGAGCGGGGGGGGCTACAATGAGCAGTTCTTC.